These 3 T cell receptor beta chains share one sample of origin, sequenced in a study of early T cells in non-severe SARS-CoV-2 infection. MiXCR, run by TCRdb on the 5' RACE reads, gives a single entry per CDR3 protein. The table records fewer than 20,000 distinct CDR3 sequences, 5.9% of them present only once. Sequenced input: whole blood. These receptors all come from an adult who was a healthcare worker with PCR-confirmed SARS-CoV-2 infection or an uninfected control (not recorded which).

This clonotype occurred many times. The V call is TRBV28, the J call TRBJ1-4; D is ambiguous. CDR3 size: 14 residues. Germline V gives CDR1 MDHEN, CDR2 SYDVKM. Trimming left V 6 bases short and J 10 bases short, with 18 bases between. The CDR3 DNA follows: TGTGCCAGCAGGAGGCCAGGCGCCCCGTCAAAACTGTTTTTT. Amino acid sequence: CASRRPGAPSKLFF.

This clonotype was detected many times. This chain links TRBV29-1 with TRBJ2-7, with D maybe TRBD2 (6 bases). Trimming removed 5 bases at V and 0 bases at J, with 14 bases between. Germline values: CDR1 SQVTM, CDR2 ANQGSEA. This CDR3 has 14 residues. CDR3: CSVLFSGLSYEQYF. The CDR3 bases are TGCAGCGTTCTTTTCAGCGGGCTCTCCTACGAGCAGTACTTC.

This chain links TRBV3-1 with TRBJ2-7; TRBD2 might be the D (5 bases). Trimming took 4 bases from V and 0 from J, leaving 10 bases between them. This CDR3 region has 14 residues. Germline CDR1 is LGHDT and CDR2 is YNNKEL (reference sequence). CDR3 bases: TGTGCCAGCAGCCTAAGCGGAAGCTCCTACGAGCAGTACTTC. It encodes CASSLSGSSYEQYF.